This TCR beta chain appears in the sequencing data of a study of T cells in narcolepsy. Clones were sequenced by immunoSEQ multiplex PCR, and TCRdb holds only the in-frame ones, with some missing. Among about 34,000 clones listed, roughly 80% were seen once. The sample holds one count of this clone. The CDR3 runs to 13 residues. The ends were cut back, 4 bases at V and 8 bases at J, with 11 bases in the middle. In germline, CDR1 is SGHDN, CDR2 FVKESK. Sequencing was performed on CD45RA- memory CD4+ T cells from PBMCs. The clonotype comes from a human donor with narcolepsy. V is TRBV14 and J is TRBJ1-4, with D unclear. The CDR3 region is CASSPRVGEKLFF. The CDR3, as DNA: TGTGCCAGCAGCCCCCGAGTTGGGGAAAAACTGTTTTTT.